One and the same sample provided the 24 T cell receptor beta chains below, sequenced in a study of OX40 agonist ivuxolimab in advanced cancers. Libraries were prepared by immunoSEQ multiplex PCR; TCRdb keeps only in-frame clonotypes and omits some of them. The sample lists roughly 60,000 clones, about 83% occurring once. The starting material was CD4+ or CD8+ T cells sorted from blood, obtained in a trial of the OX40 agonist ivuxolimab. These receptors all stem from an adult with an advanced solid tumor such as melanoma, head and neck, liver or kidney cancer.

This clone was seen a single time. The chain carries TRBV4-1 and TRBJ2-1; D not certain. Trimming removed 2 bases from V and 0 bases from J, with 11 bases in between. The germline CDR1 and CDR2 sequences are MGHRA and YSYEKL. This CDR3 has 16 amino acids. CDR3 in DNA: TGCGCCAGCAGCCAAAGGACGCAAAGCTCCTACAATGAGCAGTTCTTC. It codes for CASSQRTQSSYNEQFF.

This clone was counted between two and nine times. The chain joins TRBV7-2 to TRBJ2-5; 15 positions match TRBD2. This CDR3 region has 17 residues. Per the germline V gene, CDR1 is SGHTA and CDR2 is FQGNSA. V gave up 4 bases and J gave up 0 bases; unmatched junction bases: 3. The CDR3 loop reads CASSSGLAGGYQETQYF. DNA for the CDR3: TGTGCCAGCAGCTCAGGACTAGCGGGGGGGTACCAAGAGACCCAGTACTTC.

The gene calls are TRBV7-8 and TRBJ2-3; D is unresolved. V shed 8 bases and J shed 3 bases, with 15 bases lying between them. Germline CDR1 and CDR2: SGHVS and FQNEAQ. The CDR3 length is 14 residues. Written as DNA, the CDR3 is TGTGCCAGCGGCAGGCCCCCACGGACAGATACGCAGTATTTT. It specifies CASGRPPRTDTQYF.

There are a few counts of this clone. The CDR3 region is CASSPGTTPNEKLFF. The CDR3 coding sequence is TGTGCCAGCAGTCCCGGGACAACGCCAAATGAAAAACTGTTTTTT. The genes are TRBV6-5 and TRBJ1-4, with TRBD1 as a possible D gene (6 bases). The CDR3 is 15 residues long. Germline V gene sequence: CDR1 MNHEY, CDR2 SVGAGI. Trimming pared 5 bases from V and 5 bases from J, leaving 15 bases between.

The V call is TRBV7-9, the J call TRBJ1-2; D unresolved. The CDR3 extends over 14 amino acids. V shed 1 base and J shed 3 bases, with 9 bases lying between them. Germline loops: CDR1 SEHNR, CDR2 FQNEAQ (reference sequence). CDR3 sequence reads: CASSLEHSDYGYTF. For the CDR3, the DNA is TGTGCCAGCAGCTTAGAACATAGCGACTATGGCTACACCTTC.

The chain couples TRBV2 to TRBJ2-7, with D perhaps given as TRBD1 or TRBD2 (5 bases each). V dropped 8 bases and J dropped 3 bases, with 20 bases sitting between them. Germline V gene lookup returns CDR1 SNHLY and CDR2 FYNNEI. This CDR3 comprises 15 residues. In DNA form, the CDR3 reads TGTGCCAGCTGGGACCTTAGCAGACAGAACTACGAGCAGTACTTC. Its translation: CASWDLSRQNYEQYF.

The chain joins TRBV6-1 to TRBJ2-7, with D possibly being TRBD1 (6 bases). The V gene's germline CDR1 is MNHNS and CDR2 SASEGT. CDR3 length: 14 amino acids. Trimming left V 5 bases short and J 3 bases short, with 14 bases between. The CDR3 sequence is CASSFRDTRYEQYF. In DNA form, the CDR3 reads TGTGCCAGCAGTTTCCGGGACACCCGCTACGAGCAGTACTTC.

This chain connects TRBV5-6 to TRBJ1-1; the D is unclear. Germline values: CDR1 SGHDT, CDR2 YYEEEE. The CDR3 has 13 residues. Between the trimmed V and J ends, which lost 4 bases and 1 base, there was a span of 8 bases. For the CDR3, the DNA is TGTGCCAGCAGCCGAGACCGGAACACTGAAGCTTTCTTT. Protein sequence: CASSRDRNTEAFF.

The V gene is TRBV10-1, the J gene TRBJ2-5, with 12 bases matching TRBD2. The CDR3 runs 15 residues. Germline trimming cut 7 bases from V and 2 bases from J; bases unmatched to any gene: 5. Germline CDR1 reads WNHNN; CDR2 reads SYGVQD (reference sequence). CDR3 DNA: TGCGCCAGCATTGAAGGACTAGCGGGACAAGAGACCCAGTACTTC. Protein sequence: CASIEGLAGQETQYF.

The chain uses TRBV9 and TRBJ2-1; D is perhaps TRBD1 or TRBD2 (5 bases each). The V gene lost 0 bases and the J gene lost 7 bases, with 20 bases spanning the gap. Per germline, CDR1 SGDLS and CDR2 YYNGEE. This CDR3 spans 17 amino acids. The CDR3 region has the DNA TGTGCCAGCAGCGTAGGGTCAGGGACCCTCGGTTTAAATGAGCAGTTCTTC. Encoded protein: CASSVGSGTLGLNEQFF.

V and J are TRBV14 and TRBJ1-2; no reliable D call. CDR3 length: 12 amino acids. The ends were cut back, 4 bases at V and 5 bases at J, with 8 bases in the middle. Germline V gene data show CDR1 as SGHDN and CDR2 as FVKESK. The CDR3 sequence is CASSLYKYGYTF. Written as DNA, the CDR3 is TGTGCCAGCAGCCTATACAAGTATGGCTACACCTTC.

V gene TRBV4-3 combines with J gene TRBJ1-1; maybe TRBD1 (5 bases). CDR1 LGHNA and CDR2 YSLEER come from the germline V gene. The CDR3 contains 18 residues. V was shortened by 0 bases and J by 1 base, with 18 bases between the two germline ends. The CDR3 reads CASSQDMGTLLGNTEAFF. CDR3 sequence (DNA): TGCGCCAGCAGCCAAGATATGGGGACGCTCCTTGGGAACACTGAAGCTTTCTTT.

This rearrangement joins TRBV5-6 to TRBJ1-3; D is uncertain. CDR3 length equals 15 residues. CDR1 is SGHDT, CDR2 YYEEEE, per germline. With 2 bases removed from V and 0 bases from J, the gap between germline ends came to 9 bases. The CDR3 nucleotides are TGTGCCAGCAGCTTAGGGATAAGCTCTGGAAACACCATATATTTT. Amino acid sequence: CASSLGISSGNTIYF.

V and J are TRBV19 and TRBJ1-1; D is possibly TRBD1 (6 bases). The CDR3 length is 14 residues. The germline V and J ends were trimmed by 1 base and 1 base, with 7 bases remaining between them. Germline V gene data show CDR1 as LNHDA and CDR2 as SQIVND (reference sequence). CDR3 in amino acids: CASSIGTANTEAFF. CDR3 coding DNA: TGTGCCAGTAGTATAGGGACAGCGAACACTGAAGCTTTCTTT.

The chain combines TRBV19 with TRBJ1-5, with TRBD1 matching 8 bases. This CDR3 spans 16 amino acids. Germline V CDR1 and CDR2: LNHDA, SQIVND (reference sequence). V dropped 6 bases and J dropped 5; count of bases not matched to a gene: 12. The CDR3 loop is CASRSSGTGPDQPQHF. DNA of the CDR3: TGTGCCAGTAGATCTTCCGGGACAGGACCTGATCAGCCCCAGCATTTT. The whole variable domain, filled in from reference TRBV19 and TRBJ1-5, reads DGGITQSPKYLFRKEGQNVTLSCEQNLNHDAMYWYRQDPGQGLRLIYYSQIVNDFQKGDIAEGYSVSREKKESFPLTVTSAQKNPTAFYLCASRSSGTGPDQPQHFGDGTRLSIL.

The rearrangement joins TRBV13 to TRBJ2-5; 12 bases match TRBD2. CDR3 length: 16 amino acids. CDR1 is PRHDT, CDR2 FYEKMQ, per germline (reference sequence). V dropped 5 bases and J dropped 1; count of bases not matched to a gene: 5. In DNA, the CDR3 is TGTGCCAGCAGCCTTGGGACTAGCGGGCCCCAAGAGACCCAGTACTTC. Translation gives CASSLGTSGPQETQYF.

This clone was recorded once. The rearrangement joins TRBV4-1 to TRBJ2-7, with a weak D call TRBD2 (6 bases). The CDR3 loop spans 16 amino acids. Per germline, CDR1 MGHRA and CDR2 YSYEKL. V lost 4 bases and J lost 2, with 18 bases in between. For the CDR3, the DNA is TGCGCCAGCAGCCCCCTGGGAGCGGGTCACACCTACGAGCAGTACTTC. This encodes CASSPLGAGHTYEQYF.

The rearrangement uses TRBV19 and TRBJ2-3; D is possibly TRBD1 or TRBD2 (5 bases each). V shed 7 bases and J shed 4 bases, with 15 bases lying between them. CDR1 is LNHDA, CDR2 SQIVND, per germline (reference sequence). CDR3 length: 14 residues. The DNA for the CDR3 is TGTGCCAGTAAGGGGAGATTAGCTTCAGATACGCAGTATTTT. It translates to CASKGRLASDTQYF.

V gene TRBV28 combines with J gene TRBJ2-5; 10 positions agree with TRBD1. Germline CDR1 reads MDHEN; CDR2 reads SYDVKM. V lost 6 bases, J lost 1 base, and 5 bases stayed unmatched. This CDR3 has 15 residues. The CDR3 bases are TGTGCCAGCAGCAAGGACAGGGGGTTCCAAGAGACCCAGTACTTC. It yields the protein CASSKDRGFQETQYF.

The CDR3 protein is CASSPSGTRDEQFF. For the CDR3, the DNA is TGTGCCAGCAGCCCATCGGGGACTAGGGATGAGCAGTTCTTC. The chain has TRBV7-2 and TRBJ2-1; TRBD2 matches at 8 bases. Trimming cost V 5 bases and J 8 bases; bases outside gene matches: 8. The CDR3 has 14 amino acids. Germline values: CDR1 SGHTA, CDR2 FQGNSA.

The rearrangement joins TRBV29-1 to TRBJ2-1; perhaps TRBD2 as D (6 bases). V was clipped by 3 bases and J by 6 bases, with 12 bases between them. There are 13 residues in the CDR3. Germline CDR1 SQVTM, CDR2 ANQGSEA. The CDR3 reads CSVEGGSSNEQFF. DNA of the CDR3: TGCAGCGTTGAGGGGGGTTCCAGCAATGAGCAGTTCTTC.

The J gene is TRBJ1-1, the V gene TRBV6-5; D might be TRBD1 (5 bases). V gave up 4 bases and J gave up 2 bases, with 8 bases separating them. The CDR3 sequence is 13 residues long. Germline V gives CDR1 MNHEY, CDR2 SVGAGI. In DNA, the CDR3 is TGTGCCAGCAGTTTAGGGGCCAACACTGAAGCTTTCTTT. The encoded protein is CASSLGANTEAFF.

V usage is TRBV6-6 and J usage is TRBJ2-7; 8 positions agree with TRBD1. CDR1 MNHNY and CDR2 SVGAGI come from the germline V gene (reference sequence). After removal of 6 bases from V and 6 bases from J, the junction contained 7 bases not matched to a gene. The CDR3 has 13 amino acids. The DNA for the CDR3 is TGTGCCAGCAGGTATACAGGGGGTGGCGAGCAGTACTTC. As protein: CASRYTGGGEQYF.

The V and J genes are TRBV19 and TRBJ2-7; possible D gene TRBD1, 6 bases. This CDR3 comprises 16 residues. From germline, CDR1 is LNHDA and CDR2 SQIVND (reference sequence). V was trimmed by 5 bases and J by 2 bases, leaving 19 bases between them. The CDR3: CASSSADRPKPYEQYF. CDR3 in DNA: TGTGCCAGTAGTTCCGCCGACAGGCCGAAGCCCTACGAGCAGTACTTC.